Sequencing of this T cell receptor (beta chain) was carried out in a study of T cell responses to AZD1222 COVID-19 vaccine. Trimming took 5 bases from V and 7 from J, leaving 11 bases between them. Germline CDR1 reads SEHNR; CDR2 reads FQNEAQ (reference sequence). The CDR3 is made up of 12 amino acids. This clone was observed once. The table came from immunoSEQ multiplex PCR; TCRdb's copy has only in-frame clones and leaves some out. The data hold some 130,000 clones, with around 86% observed a single time. This chain links TRBV7-9 with TRBJ1-1; D is undetermined. Here the sequenced sample was peripheral blood, taken on day 0 of AZD1222 vaccination. The clonotype comes from an adult in good health. CDR3 amino acids: CASSLPAVEAFF. The CDR3 bases are TGTGCCAGCAGCCTCCCAGCAGTTGAAGCTTTCTTT.